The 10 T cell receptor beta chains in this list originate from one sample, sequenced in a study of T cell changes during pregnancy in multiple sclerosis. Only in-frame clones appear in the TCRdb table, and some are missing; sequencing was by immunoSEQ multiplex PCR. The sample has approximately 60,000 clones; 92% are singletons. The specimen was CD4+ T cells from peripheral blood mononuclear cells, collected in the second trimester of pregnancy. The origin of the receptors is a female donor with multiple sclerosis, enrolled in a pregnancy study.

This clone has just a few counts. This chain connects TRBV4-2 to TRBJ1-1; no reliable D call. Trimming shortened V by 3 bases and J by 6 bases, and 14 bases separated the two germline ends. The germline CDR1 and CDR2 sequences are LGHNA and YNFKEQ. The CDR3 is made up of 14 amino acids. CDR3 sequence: CASSHRDTKAEAFF. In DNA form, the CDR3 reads TGTGCCAGCAGCCATCGGGATACTAAGGCTGAAGCTTTCTTT.

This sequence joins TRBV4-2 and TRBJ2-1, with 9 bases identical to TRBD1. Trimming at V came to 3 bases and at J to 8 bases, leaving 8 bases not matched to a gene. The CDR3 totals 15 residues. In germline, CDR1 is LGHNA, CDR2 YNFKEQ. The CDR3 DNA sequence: TGTGCCAGCAGCCAGGCCGGGACAGGGTCGTATGAGCAGTTCTTC. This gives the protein CASSQAGTGSYEQFF.

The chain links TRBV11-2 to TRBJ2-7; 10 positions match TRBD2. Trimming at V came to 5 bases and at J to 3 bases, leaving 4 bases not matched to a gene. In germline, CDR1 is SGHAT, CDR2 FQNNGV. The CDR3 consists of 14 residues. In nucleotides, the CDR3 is TGTGCCAGCAGCCCGGGACTAGCGATCTACGAGCAGTACTTC. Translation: CASSPGLAIYEQYF. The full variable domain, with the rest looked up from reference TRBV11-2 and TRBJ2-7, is EAGVAQSPRYKIIEKRQSVAFWCNPISGHATLYWYQQILGQGPKLLIQFQNNGVVDDSQLPKDRFSAERLKGVDSTLKIQPAKLEDSAVYLCASSPGLAIYEQYFGPGTRLTVT.

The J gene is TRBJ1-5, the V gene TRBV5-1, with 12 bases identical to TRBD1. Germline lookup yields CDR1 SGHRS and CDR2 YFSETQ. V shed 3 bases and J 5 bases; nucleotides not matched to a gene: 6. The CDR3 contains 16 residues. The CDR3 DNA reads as TGCGCCAGCAGCTCCCCGGGACAGGGGGCTCATCAGCCCCAGCATTTT. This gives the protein CASSSPGQGAHQPQHF. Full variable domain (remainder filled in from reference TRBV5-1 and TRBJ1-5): KAGVTQTPRYLIKTRGQQVTLSCSPISGHRSVSWYQQTPGQGLQFLFEYFSETQRNKGNFPGRFSGRQFSNSRSEMNVSTLELGDSALYLCASSSPGQGAHQPQHFGDGTRLSIL.

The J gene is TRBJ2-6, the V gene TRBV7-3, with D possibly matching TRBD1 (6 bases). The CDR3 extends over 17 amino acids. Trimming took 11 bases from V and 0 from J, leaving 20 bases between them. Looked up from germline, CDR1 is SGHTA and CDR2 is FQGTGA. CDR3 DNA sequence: TGTGCCTCATCTCGGGACATCGTCTCCTCTGGGGCCAACGTCCTGACTTTC. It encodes CASSRDIVSSGANVLTF.

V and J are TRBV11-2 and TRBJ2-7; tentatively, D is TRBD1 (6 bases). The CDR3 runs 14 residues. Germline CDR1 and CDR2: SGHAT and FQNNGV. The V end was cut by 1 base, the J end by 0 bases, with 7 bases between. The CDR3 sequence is CASSLVRGSYEQYF. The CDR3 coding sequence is TGTGCCAGCAGCTTAGTCAGGGGCTCCTACGAGCAGTACTTC.

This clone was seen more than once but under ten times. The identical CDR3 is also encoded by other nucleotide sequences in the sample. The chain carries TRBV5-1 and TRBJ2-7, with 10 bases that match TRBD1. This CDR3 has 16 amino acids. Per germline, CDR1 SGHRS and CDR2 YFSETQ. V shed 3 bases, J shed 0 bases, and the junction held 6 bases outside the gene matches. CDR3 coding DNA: TGCGCCAGCAGCTGGACAGGGGGGCTAAGCTCCTACGAGCAGTACTTC. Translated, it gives CASSWTGGLSSYEQYF.

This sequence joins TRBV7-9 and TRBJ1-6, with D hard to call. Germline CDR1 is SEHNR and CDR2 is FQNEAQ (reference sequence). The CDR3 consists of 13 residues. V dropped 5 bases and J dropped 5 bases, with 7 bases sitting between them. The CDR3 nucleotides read TGTGCCAGCAGCGGCCGGGATAATTCACCCCTCCACTTT. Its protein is CASSGRDNSPLHF.

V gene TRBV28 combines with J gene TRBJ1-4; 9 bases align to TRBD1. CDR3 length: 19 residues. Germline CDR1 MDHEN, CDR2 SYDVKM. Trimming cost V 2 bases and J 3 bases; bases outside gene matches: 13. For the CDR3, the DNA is TGTGCCAGCAGTTTAGCCGGGACAGGGAAGCGCGGGTCTAATGAAAAACTGTTTTTT. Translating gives CASSLAGTGKRGSNEKLFF.

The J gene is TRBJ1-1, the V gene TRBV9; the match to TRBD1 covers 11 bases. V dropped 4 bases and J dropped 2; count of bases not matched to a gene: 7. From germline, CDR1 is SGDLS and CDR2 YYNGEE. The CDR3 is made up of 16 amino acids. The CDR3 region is CASSIGQGALNTEAFF. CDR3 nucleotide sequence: TGTGCCAGCAGCATCGGACAGGGGGCTTTAAACACTGAAGCTTTCTTT.